These 20 T cell receptor beta chains originate from one sample sequenced in a study of Graves' ophthalmopathy and Graves' hyperthyroidism. Amplified TCR beta CDR3 regions were obtained using RNA transcripts as template. HTBI primers were used in a first-round RT-PCR, which preceded a second-round multiplex PCR. One entry per CDR3 protein, called by TCRdb with MiXCR from the multiplex PCR reads. This sample carries 680,000 or so distinct CDR3 sequences, roughly 20% of them seen once, and the ten largest clones take around 7%. Sequenced sample: peripheral blood. The receptor set was obtained from a woman under 30 with stable Graves' hyperthyroidism. Some clones in this sample may be carry-over from other donors' samples.

This clonotype was counted many times. The chain is built from TRBV6-5 and TRBJ1-1, with D perhaps matching TRBD1 (5 bases). Germline V CDR1 and CDR2: MNHEY, SVGAGI. The CDR3 is 14 residues long. Trimming took 5 bases from V and 3 from J, leaving 13 bases between them. As DNA, the CDR3 is TGTGCCAGCAGTAGCCGGGACGGGTACACTGAAGCTTTCTTT. Encoded protein: CASSSRDGYTEAFF.

Note on this clonotype: Here the CDR3 omits its conserved ending phenylalanine or tryptophan, so a read error is the likely source. The rearrangement joins TRBV5-1 to TRBJ2-2, with D possibly TRBD1 on 5 matching bases. V gave up 0 bases and J gave up 2 bases, with 8 bases separating them. Germline-derived CDR1 and CDR2 are SGHRS and YFSETQ. The CDR3 consists of 15 residues. Here the CDR3 reads CASSLGTFNTGELFV. CDR3 coding DNA: TGCGCCAGCAGCTTGGGGACATTTAACACCGGGGAGCTGTTTGTT.

This clonotype was detected only a few times. The J gene is TRBJ1-5, the V gene TRBV30; D might be TRBD1 (6 bases). Germline loops: CDR1 GTSNPN, CDR2 SVGIG (reference sequence). This CDR3 is 17 amino acids long. Trimming shortened V by 1 base and J by 0 bases, and 16 bases separated the two germline ends. The CDR3 coding sequence is TGTGCCTGGAGTGGCCGGACAGAATACAATAGCAATCAGCCCCAGCATTTT. Protein: CAWSGRTEYNSNQPQHF.

This clonotype was picked up many times. The chain combines TRBV20-1 with TRBJ2-7; the match to TRBD1 covers 7 bases. Germline CDR1 and CDR2: DFQATT and SNEGSKA (reference sequence). The V gene end was trimmed by 3 bases and the J gene end by 0 bases; junction bases not matched to a gene: 8. The CDR3 extends over 15 amino acids. The CDR3 loop reads CSARFTGARSYEQYF. As DNA, the CDR3 is TGCAGTGCTAGGTTTACAGGGGCCCGCTCCTACGAGCAGTACTTC.

The chain carries TRBV18 and TRBJ2-7; D unresolved. CDR3 length equals 13 residues. Germline V lookup: CDR1 KGHSH, CDR2 LQKENI. Trimming left V 6 bases short and J 6 bases short, with 15 bases between. The CDR3 sequence: CASSPNFRGEQYF. The CDR3 DNA follows: TGTGCCAGCTCCCCAAATTTCCGCGGCGAGCAGTACTTC.

The table lists this clonotype with many counts. The chain links TRBV20-1 to TRBJ2-5, with 8 bases aligning to TRBD2. Germline CDR1 reads DFQATT; CDR2 reads SNEGSKA (reference sequence). The V and J ends lost 0 bases and 2 bases, in that order; junction bases with no gene match: 5. This CDR3 is built from 15 residues. The CDR3: CSARDGAGGQETQYF. As DNA, the CDR3 is TGCAGTGCTAGAGATGGTGCGGGGGGACAAGAGACCCAGTACTTC.

There are a few counts of this clonotype. The chain couples TRBV2 to TRBJ1-5, with D hard to call. Trimming stripped 1 base from V and 2 bases from J, with 6 bases between. The germline gives CDR1 SNHLY, CDR2 FYNNEI. The CDR3 loop spans 14 amino acids. The DNA of the CDR3 is TGTGCCAGCAGTGAAGGACTTCGCAATCAGCCCCAGCATTTT. Protein product: CASSEGLRNQPQHF.

Many counts were recorded for this clonotype. One end of the junction does not line up with germline, which may come from a read error. The chain recombines TRBV7-2 with TRBJ2-7, with D perhaps TRBD1 (5 bases). Per germline, CDR1 SGHTA and CDR2 FQGNSA. The CDR3 consists of 14 residues. CDR3: CANSSGSVGYEQYF. In DNA, the CDR3 is TGTGCCAACAGCTCAGGGTCGGTCGGATACGAGCAGTACTTC.

This clonotype occurred many times. The CDR3 nucleotides are TGTGCCAGCAGCTTAGTGGGGGACGAAGGGGAGCAGTACTTC. Protein sequence: CASSLVGDEGEQYF. The chain has TRBV11-2 and TRBJ2-7; D is tentatively TRBD1 or TRBD2 (5 bases each). CDR3 length: 14 residues. CDR1 and CDR2 (germline): SGHAT, FQNNGV. The germline V and J ends were trimmed by 1 base and 7 bases, with 14 bases remaining between them. The full variable domain, rest sourced from reference TRBV11-2 and TRBJ2-7, is EAGVAQSPRYKIIEKRQSVAFWCNPISGHATLYWYQQILGQGPKLLIQFQNNGVVDDSQLPKDRFSAERLKGVDSTLKIQPAKLEDSAVYLCASSLVGDEGEQYFGPGTRLTVT.

This clonotype was seen repeatedly, ten times or more. The chain couples TRBV5-1 to TRBJ1-6; 8 bases are shared with TRBD1. Germline loops: CDR1 SGHRS, CDR2 YFSETQ. J was trimmed by 7 bases and V by 0 bases; bases with no gene match: 6. The length of the CDR3 is 16 residues. CDR3 amino acids: CASSLARGHWNSPLHF. CDR3 sequence (DNA): TGCGCCAGCAGCTTGGCCAGGGGGCATTGGAATTCACCCCTCCACTTT.

This clonotype was detected once. This chain uses TRBV24-1 with TRBJ1-5; D gene unclear. Trimming stripped 3 bases from V and 2 bases from J, with 16 bases between. The germline V gene encodes CDR1 KGHDR and CDR2 SFDVKD. CDR3 size: 17 residues. The CDR3 DNA follows: TGTGCCACCAGTGATCGGGGTGTTGGGGTGGGCAATCAGCCCCAGCATTTT. Its translation is CATSDRGVGVGNQPQHF.

This clonotype was counted many times. The chain uses TRBV10-2 and TRBJ1-2; the match to TRBD1 covers 7 bases. Germline V gives CDR1 WSHSY, CDR2 SAAADI. The CDR3 extends over 16 amino acids. After removal of 4 bases from V and 1 base from J, the junction contained 9 bases not matched to a gene. The CDR3 DNA sequence: TGCGCCAGCAGTGGTGGGACAGAGGAGATTAACTATGGCTACACCTTC. Encoded protein: CASSGGTEEINYGYTF.

The chain joins TRBV24-1 to TRBJ2-2, with a possible D match to TRBD2 (5 bases). The CDR3 spans 15 residues. Germline CDR1 and CDR2: KGHDR and SFDVKD. Between the trimmed V and J ends, which lost 4 bases and 4 bases, there was a span of 12 bases. The CDR3 DNA reads TGTGCCACCAGTGACCCCGGGAAACTCACCGGGGAGCTGTTTTTT. Its translation is CATSDPGKLTGELFF.

This clonotype was picked up many times. The chain carries TRBV28 and TRBJ2-7; maybe TRBD1 (5 bases). Trimming removed 6 bases at V and 2 bases at J, with 20 bases between. Germline-derived CDR1 and CDR2 are MDHEN and SYDVKM. The CDR3 is made up of 16 amino acids. CDR3 DNA: TGTGCCAGCAGCCTCCCCCCTGACAGTGAGACCTACGAGCAGTACTTC. Protein product: CASSLPPDSETYEQYF.

This clonotype was recorded many times. This chain links TRBV29-1 with TRBJ2-2, with a tentative D call TRBD2 (6 bases). V was clipped by 5 bases and J by 0 bases, with 10 bases between them. This CDR3 region has 14 residues. From germline, CDR1 is SQVTM and CDR2 ANQGSEA. The CDR3 region has the DNA TGCAGCGTTTTGGGACTCACGAACACCGGGGAGCTGTTTTTT. Translation: CSVLGLTNTGELFF.

This clonotype was seen ten or more times. This rearrangement joins TRBV5-5 to TRBJ2-2, with D hard to call. CDR1 and CDR2 (germline): SGHKS, YYEKEE (reference sequence). The CDR3 consists of 15 residues. The V gene lost 0 bases and the J gene lost 4 bases, with 10 bases spanning the gap. The CDR3 DNA sequence: TGTGCCAGCAGCTTGGTCTCTTCCAGCACCGGGGAGCTGTTTTTT. Protein: CASSLVSSSTGELFF.

The rearrangement uses TRBV28 and TRBJ1-5; the D gene is possibly TRBD1 (5 bases). V gave up 6 bases and J gave up 0 bases, with 12 bases separating them. Germline V gene lookup returns CDR1 MDHEN and CDR2 SYDVKM. The CDR3 consists of 15 residues. CDR3 nucleotide sequence: TGTGCCAGCAGCAAGGCTGGGGGTAGCAATCAGCCCCAGCATTTT. Its protein is CASSKAGGSNQPQHF.

J is TRBJ2-6 and V is TRBV27, with TRBD2 matching over 9 bases. This CDR3 comprises 17 residues. With V trimmed by 7 bases and J by 3 bases, 10 bases remained unmatched. From germline, CDR1 is MNHEY and CDR2 SMNVEV (reference sequence). CDR3: CASTYWRGGNGANVLTF. The CDR3 DNA reads TGTGCCAGCACCTACTGGCGGGGGGGCAATGGGGCCAACGTCCTGACTTTC.

This clonotype showed up many times. J is TRBJ1-1 and V is TRBV27, with D possibly being TRBD1 (5 bases). CDR1 MNHEY and CDR2 SMNVEV come from the germline V gene (reference sequence). V lost 7 bases and J lost 4, with 16 bases in between. The CDR3 runs 14 residues. As DNA, the CDR3 is TGTGCCAGCATCGATTGGGGACGCTCCACTGAAGCTTTCTTT. Its protein product is CASIDWGRSTEAFF.

The chain couples TRBV15 to TRBJ2-2; unclear D gene. The CDR3 spans 15 residues. Germline lookup yields CDR1 LNHNV and CDR2 YYDKDF (reference sequence). V was pared by 3 bases and J by 8 bases, with 16 bases between. In DNA form, the CDR3 reads TGTGCCACCAGCAGGACCAGACATGTTATGGGGGAGCTGTTTTTT. It encodes CATSRTRHVMGELFF.